The next 5 T cell receptor beta chains were all read from a single sample in a study of blood T cell repertoires in COVID-19. Using immunoSEQ multiplex PCR, the repertoire was profiled, and TCRdb retains in-frame clones only, with some absent. The table has about 220,000 clones, around 83% seen once; the top ten hold about 8.1%. Sequencing input: peripheral blood. These TCRs come from a woman between 45 and 65 years old with acute or convalescent COVID-19.

The chain links TRBV5-1 to TRBJ2-3, with 8 positions matching TRBD2. Trimming cost V 1 base and J 2 bases; bases outside gene matches: 3. The V gene's germline CDR1 is SGHRS and CDR2 YFSETQ. The CDR3 has 15 residues. CDR3 DNA: TGCGCCAGCAGCTTGACTAGCGGATACACAGATACGCAGTATTTT. Amino acid sequence: CASSLTSGYTDTQYF.

The V and J genes are TRBV6-6 and TRBJ2-5, with a tentative D call TRBD2 (6 bases). The CDR3 is 14 amino acids. The V gene lost 0 bases and the J gene lost 5 bases, with 10 bases spanning the gap. The germline V gene encodes CDR1 MNHNY and CDR2 SVGAGI (reference sequence). The CDR3 sequence: CASSYSRDLETQYF. In DNA form, the CDR3 reads TGTGCCAGCAGTTACTCGCGGGATCTGGAGACCCAGTACTTC.

The chain combines TRBV7-2 with TRBJ1-1; 9 bases are a match to TRBD1. Per the germline V gene, CDR1 is SGHTA and CDR2 is FQGNSA. J was trimmed by 7 bases and V by 5 bases; bases with no gene match: 8. This CDR3 has 14 amino acids. The CDR3 protein is CASSRGQGLGEAFF. As DNA, the CDR3 is TGTGCCAGCAGCCGTGGACAGGGGTTGGGTGAAGCTTTCTTT.

This rearrangement joins TRBV7-2 to TRBJ1-5; D gene unclear. Trimming removed 3 bases from V and 6 bases from J, with 6 bases in between. Germline V gene lookup returns CDR1 SGHTA and CDR2 FQGNSA. This CDR3 spans 12 amino acids. The chain's CDR3 is CASSFHSQPQHF. CDR3 DNA sequence: TGTGCCAGCAGCTTCCACAGTCAGCCCCAGCATTTT.

This clone has just a few counts. The V gene is TRBV19, the J gene TRBJ1-1; D remains ambiguous. The CDR3 extends over 12 amino acids. Per germline, CDR1 LNHDA and CDR2 SQIVND (reference sequence). With 7 bases removed from V and 5 bases from J, the gap between germline ends came to 11 bases. CDR3 region: CASTEDRTEAFF. CDR3 coding DNA: TGTGCCAGTACCGAGGATCGGACTGAAGCTTTCTTT.